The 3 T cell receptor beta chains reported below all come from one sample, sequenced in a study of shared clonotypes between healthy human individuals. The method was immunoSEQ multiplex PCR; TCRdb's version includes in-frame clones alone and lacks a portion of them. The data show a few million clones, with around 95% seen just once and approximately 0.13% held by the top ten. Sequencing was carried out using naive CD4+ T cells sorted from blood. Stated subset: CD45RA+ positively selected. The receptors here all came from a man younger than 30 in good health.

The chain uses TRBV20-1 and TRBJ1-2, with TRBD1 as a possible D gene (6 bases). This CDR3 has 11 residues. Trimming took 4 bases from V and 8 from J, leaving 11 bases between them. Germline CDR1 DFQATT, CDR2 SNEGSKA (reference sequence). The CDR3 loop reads CSATGQNGYTF. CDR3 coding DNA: TGCAGTGCTACCGGACAGAACGGCTACACCTTC.

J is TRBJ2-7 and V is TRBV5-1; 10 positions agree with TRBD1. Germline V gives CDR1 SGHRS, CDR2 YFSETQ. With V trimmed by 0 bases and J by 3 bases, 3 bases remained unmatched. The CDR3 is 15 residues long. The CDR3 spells CASSLEGQGNYEQYF. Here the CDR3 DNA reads TGCGCCAGCAGCTTGGAGGGACAGGGGAACTACGAGCAGTACTTC.

CDR3 amino acids: CASSFSKGRGEQYF. CDR3 nucleotide sequence: TGTGCCAGCAGCTTCTCTAAGGGACGAGGCGAGCAGTACTTC. V usage is TRBV7-6 and J usage is TRBJ2-7, with D possibly being TRBD1 or TRBD2 (5 bases each). The length of the CDR3 is 14 residues. Germline CDR1 and CDR2: SGHVS and FNYEAQ. Trimming pared 3 bases from V and 6 bases from J, leaving 15 bases between. The complete variable domain, with remaining parts taken from reference TRBV7-6 and TRBJ2-7, reads GAGVSQSPRYKVTKRGQDVALRCDPISGHVSLYWYRQALGQGPEFLTYFNYEAQQDKSGLPNDRFSAERPEGSISTLTIQRTEQRDSAMYRCASSFSKGRGEQYFGPGTRLTVT.